This T cell receptor (beta chain) comes out of a study of T cells after somatic rescue of genetic block. The table came from immunoSEQ multiplex PCR; TCRdb's copy has only in-frame clones and leaves some out. The repertoire holds 110,000 or so clones, with about nine tenths as singletons. With 3 bases removed from V and 3 bases from J, the gap between germline ends came to 9 bases. The CDR3 runs 14 residues. Germline lookup yields CDR1 LNHDA and CDR2 SQIVND (reference sequence). The clonotype was recovered from a woman younger than 30. This sequence joins TRBV19 and TRBJ2-1; no clear D gene. Sequencing input: peripheral blood mononuclear cells (PBMCs). The CDR3 is CASSMMGFYNEQFF. The CDR3 DNA is TGTGCCAGTAGTATGATGGGATTCTACAATGAGCAGTTCTTC.